Sequencing of this T cell receptor beta chain was carried out in a study of CD8 T cells in ankylosing spondylitis. Overall study results and limits: Matched ankylosing spondylitis synovial fluid reportedly contained a significantly enriched population of disease-linked clones. Prior literature has documented some motif variants in synovial fluid and blood from reactive arthritis. For ankylosing spondylitis blood, a TCR beta motif of about 8 highly homologous variants appeared characteristic.

Quantitative 5'-RACE with molecular barcodes produced the TCR beta libraries. TCRdb independently ran MiXCR on the 5' RACE reads; one entry per CDR3 protein. This sample has 200,000 or so distinct CDR3 sequences, with roughly 20% found just once. This clonotype was observed at least ten times. Its antigen remains unknown. The CDR3 runs to 15 residues. Trimming took 0 bases from V and 1 from J, leaving 9 bases between them. The germline V gene has CDR1 SGHAT and CDR2 FQNNGV. Material for sequencing was blood, either unsorted or a sorted T cell fraction (not recorded which). The V call is TRBV11-2, the J call TRBJ1-2; no clear D gene. The TCR sequence derives from a male donor aged 5-29 years with ankylosing spondylitis or in good health (not recorded which). The CDR3 sequence is CASSLESSVNYGYTF. CDR3 sequence (DNA): TGTGCCAGCAGCTTAGAGAGTTCAGTTAACTATGGCTACACCTTC.